Reported below is one T cell receptor beta chain. The antigen remains undetermined. The use of genomic DNA as template underpinned the TCR beta VDJ and CDR3 profiling. TCRdb itself ran the reads through MiXCR, one entry per CDR3 protein. Of a few hundred thousand distinct CDR3 sequences in the sample, roughly 34% were seen once. This entry belongs to a study of CD8+CD57+ T cells in acquired aplastic anemia. Broader study findings: Overlapping CD8+ CDR3 repertoires of patients and controls contained approximately 28 shared sequences. Patients showed no significant difference from controls in CD8+ Simpson's diversity.

Trimming removed 5 bases at V and 2 bases at J, with 13 bases between. The V gene's germline CDR1 is MNHEY and CDR2 SMNVEV (reference sequence). The CDR3 length is 15 residues. Patients who underwent sequencing had shown CD8+CD57+ cell expansion by flow cytometry. Patients uniformly had severe acquired aplastic anemia. Sequenced input: sorted CD4+, CD8+, or CD8+CD57+ T cells (not recorded which) from PBMCs. The V call is TRBV27, the J call TRBJ1-3; D might be TRBD1 (5 bases). This sequence was found in a human donor with aplastic anemia. CDR3 amino acids: CASSPAGLTGNTIYF. Here the CDR3 DNA reads TGTGCCAGCAGTCCTGCAGGGCTGACTGGAAACACCATATATTTT.